The clone carrying this TCR beta chain was picked up a small number of times. They built TCR cDNA with 5'RACE template switching, a step that put in a universal primer site and UMIs. TCRdb processed the 5' RACE reads anew with MiXCR; each CDR3 protein has one entry. The table records approximately 350,000 distinct CDR3 sequences, roughly 11% of them present only once. The data derive from a study of T cells after yellow fever vaccination. Germline CDR1 reads LNHNV; CDR2 reads YYDKDF (reference sequence). The CDR3 loop spans 13 amino acids. V was trimmed by 4 bases and J by 8 bases, leaving 12 bases between them.

The rearrangement joins TRBV15 to TRBJ1-3; D may be TRBD1 (5 bases). Sequencing was performed on PBMCs, taken on the day of the first yellow fever vaccination. The clonotype comes from a man between 18 and 35 years old who received the YFV17D yellow fever vaccine. DNA of the CDR3: TGTGCCACCAGCAACAGGAATACAGACACCATATATTTT. Translating gives CATSNRNTDTIYF.